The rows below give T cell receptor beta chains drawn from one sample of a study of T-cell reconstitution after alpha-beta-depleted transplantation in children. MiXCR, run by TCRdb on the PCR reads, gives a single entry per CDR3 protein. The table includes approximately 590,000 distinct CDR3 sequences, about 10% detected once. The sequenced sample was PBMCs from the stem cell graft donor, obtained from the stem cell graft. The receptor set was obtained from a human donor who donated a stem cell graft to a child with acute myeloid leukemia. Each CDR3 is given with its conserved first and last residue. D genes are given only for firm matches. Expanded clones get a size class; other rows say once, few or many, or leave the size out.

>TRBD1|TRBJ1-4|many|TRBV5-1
TGCGCCAGCAGCTCGGGACAGGGCGAAAAACTGTTTTTT
CASSSGQGEKLFF
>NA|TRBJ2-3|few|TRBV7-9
TGTGCCAGCAGCAAACAGGGAGGCAGCACAGATACGCAGTATTTT
CASSKQGGSTDTQYF
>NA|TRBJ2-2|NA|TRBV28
TGTGCCAGCAGACCAGGCGGGGCGAATCCCACCGGGGAGCTGTTTTTT
CASRPGGANPTGELFF
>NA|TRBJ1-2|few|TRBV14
TGTGCCAGCAGCCAAGAATTGGGGGGTGGCTACACCTTC
CASSQELGGGYTF
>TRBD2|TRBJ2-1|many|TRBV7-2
TGTGCCAGCGTAACGGGACTAGCGAACAATGAGCAGTTCTTC
CASVTGLANNEQFF
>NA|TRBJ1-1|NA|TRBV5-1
TGCGCCAGCAGCTTGGGGGGACCTGAAGCTTTCTTT
CASSLGGPEAFF
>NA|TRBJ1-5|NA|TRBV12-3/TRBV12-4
TGTGCCAGCGGGTACAGCGATAGCAATCAGCCCCAGCATTTT
CASGYSDSNQPQHF
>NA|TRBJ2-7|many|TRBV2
TGTGCCAGCAGTGAACGCAGGGCTGGCTCCTACGAGCAGTACTTC
CASSERRAGSYEQYF
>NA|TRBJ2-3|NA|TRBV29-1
TGCAGCGTTGAAAGGGACTGGGAGAGCACAGATACGCAGTATTTT
CSVERDWESTDTQYF
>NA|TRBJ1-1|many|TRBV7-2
TGTGCCAGCAGCTTATTAGGGCACGAAGCTTTCTTT
CASSLLGHEAFF
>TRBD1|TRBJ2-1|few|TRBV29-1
TGCAGCGTTGGACAGGGGGCGAACAATGAGCAGTTCTTC
CSVGQGANNEQFF
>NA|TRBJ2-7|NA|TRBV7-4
TGTGCCAGCAGCCCAAGGGCGGGGGCGAATGAGCAGTACTTC
CASSPRAGANEQYF
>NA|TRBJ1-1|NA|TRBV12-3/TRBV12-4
TGTGCCAGCATTCCCGGGGTTGCCCCCGAAGCTTTCTTT
CASIPGVAPEAFF
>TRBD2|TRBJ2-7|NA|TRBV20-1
TGCAGTGCTAGAAACAATCTAGCGGGTATACTTTACGAGCAGTACTTC
CSARNNLAGILYEQYF
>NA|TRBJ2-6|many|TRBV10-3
TGTGCCATCAGTGAACGGGGGTCTGGGGCCAACGTCCTGACTTTC
CAISERGSGANVLTF
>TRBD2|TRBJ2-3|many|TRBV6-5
TGTGCCAGCAGTTACCGGGGAAGCGGGAGTTCGGCAGATACGCAGTATTTT
CASSYRGSGSSADTQYF
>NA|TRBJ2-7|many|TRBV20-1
TGCAGTGCTAGAGATCTCGGGGGTTACTCCTACGAGCAGTACTTC
CSARDLGGYSYEQYF
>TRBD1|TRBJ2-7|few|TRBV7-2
TGTGCCAGCAGCTGGTTGGGACAGGGCTACGAGCAGTACTTC
CASSWLGQGYEQYF
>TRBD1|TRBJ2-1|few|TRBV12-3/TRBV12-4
TGTGCCAGCGGAGGGACAGGTAACTACAATGAGCAGTTCTTC
CASGGTGNYNEQFF
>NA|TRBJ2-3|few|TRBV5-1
TGCGCCAGCAGCTCGGGCCTCAGCCCCACAGATACGCAGTATTTT
CASSSGLSPTDTQYF
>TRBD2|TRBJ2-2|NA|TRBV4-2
TGTGCCAGCAGCCTTAGCACGACTAGCGGGGCAACCGGGGAGCTGTTTTTT
CASSLSTTSGATGELFF
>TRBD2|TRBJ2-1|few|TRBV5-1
TGCGCCAGCAGCTTAGTACTAGCGGGGAGCTCCTACAATGAGCAGTTCTTC
CASSLVLAGSSYNEQFF
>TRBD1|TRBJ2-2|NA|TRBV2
TGTGCCACCGGACAGGCGCGAGGCGGGGAGCTGTTTTTT
CATGQARGGELFF
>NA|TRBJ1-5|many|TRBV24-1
TGTGCCACCAGTGATTCAGACAGACCAAATCAGCCCCAGCATTTT
CATSDSDRPNQPQHF
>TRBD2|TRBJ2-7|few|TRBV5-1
TGCGCCAGCAGCTGGAGCGGGGAGAGCTCCTACGAGCAGTACTTC
CASSWSGESSYEQYF
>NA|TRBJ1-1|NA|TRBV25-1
TGTGCCAGCGGACCACAAGGAGGGAACACTGAAGCTTTCTTT
CASGPQGGNTEAFF
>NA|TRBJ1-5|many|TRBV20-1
TGCAGTGCTCAAACGGCCACCCCTAATCAGCCCCAGCATTTT
CSAQTATPNQPQHF
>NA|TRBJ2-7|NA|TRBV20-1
TGCAGTGCCATCAAGGACGCGTTTAGCTCCTACGAGCAGTACTTC
CSAIKDAFSSYEQYF
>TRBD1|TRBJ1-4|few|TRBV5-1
TGCGCCAGCAGCCCGGGACAGGTCGGTCAACTGTTTTTT
CASSPGQVGQLFF